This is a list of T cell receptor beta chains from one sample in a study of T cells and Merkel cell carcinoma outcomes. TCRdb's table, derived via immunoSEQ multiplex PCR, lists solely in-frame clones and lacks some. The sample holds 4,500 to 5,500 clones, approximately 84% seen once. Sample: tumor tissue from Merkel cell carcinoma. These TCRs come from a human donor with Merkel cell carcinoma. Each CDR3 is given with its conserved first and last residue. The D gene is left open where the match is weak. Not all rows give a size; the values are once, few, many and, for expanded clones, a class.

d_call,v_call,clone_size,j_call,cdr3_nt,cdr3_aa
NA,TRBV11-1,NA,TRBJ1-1,TGTGCCAGCAGCCCCCGGTCCGTGAACACTGAAGCTTTCTTT,CASSPRSVNTEAFF
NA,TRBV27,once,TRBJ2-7,TGTGCCAGCAGCCGAAGTCTGGGGAGCTCCTACGAGCAATACTTC,CASSRSLGSSYEQYF
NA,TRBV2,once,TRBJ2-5,TGTGCCAGCAGTGTAGTGACAGATCAAGAGACCCAGTACTTC,CASSVVTDQETQYF
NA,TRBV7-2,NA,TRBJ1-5,TGTGCCAGCAGCTTATTAGCAAGCAATCAGCCCCAGCATTTT,CASSLLASNQPQHF
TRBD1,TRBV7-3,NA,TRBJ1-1,TGTGCCAGCAGCTTACAGGGGGCCGCCACTGAAGCTTTCTTT,CASSLQGAATEAFF
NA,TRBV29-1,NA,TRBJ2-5,TGCAGCGTTGAAGCCCCCTTAAGGAACAGAGAGCAAGAGACCCAGTACTTC,CSVEAPLRNREQETQYF
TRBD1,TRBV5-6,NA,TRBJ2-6,TGTGCCAGCAGCACCCCAGGGGGCTCTGGGGCCAACGTCCTGACTTTC,CASSTPGGSGANVLTF
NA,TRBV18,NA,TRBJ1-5,TGTGCCAGCTCGCCGTCGTATAGCAATCAGCCCCAGCATTTT,CASSPSYSNQPQHF
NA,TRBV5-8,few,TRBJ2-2,TGTGCCAGCAGCTTGCTGAACACCGGGGAGCTGTTTTTT,CASSLLNTGELFF
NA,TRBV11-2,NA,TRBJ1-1,TGTGCCAGCAGCTTTACCTTCACTGAAGCTTTCTTT,CASSFTFTEAFF
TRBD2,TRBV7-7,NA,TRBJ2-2,TGTGCTAGCAGCACCTCGCAAGCGGGAGCGGGGACCGGGGAGCTGTTTTTT,CASSTSQAGAGTGELFF
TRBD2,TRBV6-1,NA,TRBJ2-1,TGTGCCAGCAGTGGGCTAAGCGGGAGGGTTAGCAATGAGCAGTTCTTC,CASSGLSGRVSNEQFF
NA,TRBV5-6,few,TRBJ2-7,TGTGCCAGCAGCTTTATCAGCTACGAGCAGTACTTC,CASSFISYEQYF
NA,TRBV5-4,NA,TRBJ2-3,TGTGCCAGCAGCTTGGAAGGGGGGCAGGGAGATACGCAGTATTTT,CASSLEGGQGDTQYF
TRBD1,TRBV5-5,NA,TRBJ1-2,TGTGCCAGCAGCTCTGACAGGGGGCAATCCTCCTATGGCTACACCTTC,CASSSDRGQSSYGYTF
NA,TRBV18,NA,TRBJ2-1,TGTGCCAGCTCACCCTCTAGGGGCCTCACCTACAATGAGCAGTTCTTC,CASSPSRGLTYNEQFF
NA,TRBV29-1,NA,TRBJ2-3,TGCAGCGTTGAAGATCTCACTCCCGATACGCAGTATTTT,CSVEDLTPDTQYF
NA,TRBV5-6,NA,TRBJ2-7,TGTGCCAGCAGCGCTCCTGGAAGCTCCTACGAGCAGTACTTC,CASSAPGSSYEQYF
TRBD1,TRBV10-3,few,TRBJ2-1,TGTGCCACCATGTTCGGGACAGGGGGGAATGAGCAGTTCTTC,CATMFGTGGNEQFF
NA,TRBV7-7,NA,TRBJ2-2,TGTGCTAGCAGCCCAATGAACACCGGGGAGCTGTTTTTT,CASSPMNTGELFF
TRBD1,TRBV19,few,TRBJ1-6,TGTGCCAGTAGTGGGAACAGGGGGTTTAATTCACCCCTCCACTTT,CASSGNRGFNSPLHF
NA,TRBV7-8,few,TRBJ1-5,TGTGCCAGCAGCTTATTTACCCCAGAGGGGCAGCCCCAGCATTTT,CASSLFTPEGQPQHF
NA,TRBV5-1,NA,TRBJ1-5,TGCGCCAGCAGCTTTATGGGGTATAGCAATCAGCCCCAGCATTTT,CASSFMGYSNQPQHF
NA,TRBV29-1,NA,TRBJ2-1,TGCAGCGTTGGGAACAGGGCTAGCATAAATGAGCAGTTCTTC,CSVGNRASINEQFF
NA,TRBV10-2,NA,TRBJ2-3,TGCGCCAGCAGCCCCGTTCGAGGGGGAGATTTAGATACGCAGTATTTT,CASSPVRGGDLDTQYF
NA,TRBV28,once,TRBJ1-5,TGTGCCAGCAGGGGAGGGACCGCGGTTCAGCCCCAGCATTTT,CASRGGTAVQPQHF
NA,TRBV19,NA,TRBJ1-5,TGTGCCAGTACAACACTGCCCGGATCAAATCAGCCCCAGCATTTT,CASTTLPGSNQPQHF
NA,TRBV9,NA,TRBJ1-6,TGTGCCAGCAGCGAAGGAGGGCAGGGAAGGTCACCCCTCCATTTT,CASSEGGQGRSPLHF
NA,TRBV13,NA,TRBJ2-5,TGTGCCAGCAGCTTCGGGACCGAAATAAGGTACCAAGAGACCCAGTACTTC,CASSFGTEIRYQETQYF
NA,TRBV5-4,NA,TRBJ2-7,TGTGCCAGCAGCTCCAGCTCCTACGAGCAGTACTTC,CASSSSSYEQYF
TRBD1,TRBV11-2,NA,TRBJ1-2,TGTGCCAGCAGCCTAGACAGGGCCTTCTATGGCTACACCTTC,CASSLDRAFYGYTF